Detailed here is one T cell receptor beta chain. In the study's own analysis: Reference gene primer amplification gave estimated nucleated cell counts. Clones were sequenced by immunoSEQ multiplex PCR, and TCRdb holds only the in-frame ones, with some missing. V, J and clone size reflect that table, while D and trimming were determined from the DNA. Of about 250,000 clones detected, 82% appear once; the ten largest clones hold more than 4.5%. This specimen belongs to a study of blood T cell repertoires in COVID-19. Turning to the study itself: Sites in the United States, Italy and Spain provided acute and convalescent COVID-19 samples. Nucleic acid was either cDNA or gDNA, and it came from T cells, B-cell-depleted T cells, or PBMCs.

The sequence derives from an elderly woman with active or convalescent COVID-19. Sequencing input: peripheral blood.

DNA for the CDR3: TGTGCCACCCTCGTGTGGAGCTCCTATAATTCACCCCTCCACTTT. It codes for CATLVWSSYNSPLHF. The gene calls are TRBV28 and TRBJ1-6; D unclear. V lost 10 bases and J lost 0, with 13 bases in between. CDR3 length: 15 residues. The germline CDR1 and CDR2 sequences are MDHEN and SYDVKM. The full variable domain, with the rest looked up from reference TRBV28 and TRBJ1-6, is DVKVTQSSRYLVKRTGEKVFLECVQDMDHENMFWYRQDPGLGLRLIYFSYDVKMKEKGDIPEGYSVSREKKERFSLILESASTNQTSMYLCATLVWSSYNSPLHFGNGTRLTVT.